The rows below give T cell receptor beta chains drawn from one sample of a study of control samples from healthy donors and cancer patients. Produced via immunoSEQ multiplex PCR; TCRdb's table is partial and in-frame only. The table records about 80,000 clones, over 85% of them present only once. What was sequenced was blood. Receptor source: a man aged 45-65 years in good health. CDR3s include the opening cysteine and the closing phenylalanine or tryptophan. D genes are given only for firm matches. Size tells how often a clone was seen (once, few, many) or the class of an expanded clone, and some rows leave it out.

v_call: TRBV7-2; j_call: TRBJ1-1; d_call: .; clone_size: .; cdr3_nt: TGTGCCAGCAGCTTAGACGGGCTAGGGGCGTCGCAAGCTTTCTTT; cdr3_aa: CASSLDGLGASQAFF
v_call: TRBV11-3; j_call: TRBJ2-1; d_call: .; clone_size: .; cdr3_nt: TGTGCCAGCAGCTCCCCGGCAGGGCTGCTCTACAATGAGCAGTTCTTC; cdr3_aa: CASSSPAGLLYNEQFF
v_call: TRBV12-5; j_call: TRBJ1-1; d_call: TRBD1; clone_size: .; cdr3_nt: TGTGCTAGTGGTTGGGGGACAGGGGGATCTGAAGCTTTCTTT; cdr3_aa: CASGWGTGGSEAFF
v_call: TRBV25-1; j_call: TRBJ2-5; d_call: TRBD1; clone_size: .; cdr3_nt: TGTGCCAGCAGTAAAACGACAGGGGACTTAGAGACCCAGTACTTC; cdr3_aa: CASSKTTGDLETQYF
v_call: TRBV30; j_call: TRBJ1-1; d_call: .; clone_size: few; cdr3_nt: TGTGCCTGGACCGGGGCGCAGACTGAAGCTTTCTTT; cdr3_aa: CAWTGAQTEAFF
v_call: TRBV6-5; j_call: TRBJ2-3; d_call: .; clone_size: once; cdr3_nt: TGTGCCAGCGAATCCGGCACAGATACGCAGTATTTT; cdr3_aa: CASESGTDTQYF
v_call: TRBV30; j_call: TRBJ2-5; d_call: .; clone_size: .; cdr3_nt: TGTGCCTGGAGTGTAGCGGAGTTGGGGACCCAGTACTTC; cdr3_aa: CAWSVAELGTQYF
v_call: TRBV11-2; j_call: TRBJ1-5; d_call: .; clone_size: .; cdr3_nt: TGTGCCAGCAGCTTAGAGGGGAGTAGCAATCAGCCCCAGCATTTT; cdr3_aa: CASSLEGSSNQPQHF
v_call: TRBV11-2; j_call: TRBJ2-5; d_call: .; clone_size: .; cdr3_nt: TGTGCCAGCAGGAGGAGCCCCCAAGAGACCCAGTACTTC; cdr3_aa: CASRRSPQETQYF
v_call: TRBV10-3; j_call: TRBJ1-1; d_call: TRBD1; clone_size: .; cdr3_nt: TGTGCCATTACAGGGGAGGGGAACACTGAAGCTTTCTTT; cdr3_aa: CAITGEGNTEAFF
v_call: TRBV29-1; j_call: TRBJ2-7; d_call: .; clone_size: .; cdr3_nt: TGCAGCGTTGAAGAAGGAGAGACAGGCGATACCTACGAGCAGTACTTC; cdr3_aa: CSVEEGETGDTYEQYF
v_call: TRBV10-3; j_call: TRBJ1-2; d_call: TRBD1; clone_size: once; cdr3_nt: TGTGCCATCAGTGAAGCCGACAGGGGCCCTACAACTCTCACCTTC; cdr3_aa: CAISEADRGPTTLTF
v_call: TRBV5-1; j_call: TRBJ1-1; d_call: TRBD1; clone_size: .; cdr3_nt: TGCGCCAGCAGATCGGACAGGGCCGGCGTGGCTGAAGCTTTCTTT; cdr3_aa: CASRSDRAGVAEAFF
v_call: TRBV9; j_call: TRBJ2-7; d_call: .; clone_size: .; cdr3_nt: TGTGCCAGCAGTTCCGGGGGACTCGGGACCCCGAGGAGCGAGCAGTACTTC; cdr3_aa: CASSSGGLGTPRSEQYF
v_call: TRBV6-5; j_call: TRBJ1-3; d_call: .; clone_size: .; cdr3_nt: TGTGCCAGCAGTTCGACGGCCCGTGGAAACACCATATATTTT; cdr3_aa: CASSSTARGNTIYF
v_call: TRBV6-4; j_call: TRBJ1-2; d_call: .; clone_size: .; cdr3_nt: TGTGCCAGCAGTGGGTCCAGGGGTGGTGGCTACACCTTC; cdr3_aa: CASSGSRGGGYTF
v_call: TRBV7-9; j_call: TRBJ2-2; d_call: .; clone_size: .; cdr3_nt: TGTGCCAGCAGCACGAGGGGGGTCGGCACCGGGGAGCTGTTTTTT; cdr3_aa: CASSTRGVGTGELFF
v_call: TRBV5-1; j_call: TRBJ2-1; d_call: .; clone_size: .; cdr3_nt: TGCGCCAGCAGCTTGGACCAGGTGGGTGAGCAGTTCTTC; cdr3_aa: CASSLDQVGEQFF
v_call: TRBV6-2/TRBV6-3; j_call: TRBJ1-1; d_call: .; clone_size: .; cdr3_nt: TGTGCCAGCAGTTACCCTGGGACCGCGAGGGTGGCTTTCTTT; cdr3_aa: CASSYPGTARVAFF
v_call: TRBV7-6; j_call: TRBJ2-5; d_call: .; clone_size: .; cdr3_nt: TGTGCCAGCAGCCCTGGGGGGCTGGGGCTTAGGGAGACCCAGTACTTC; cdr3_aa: CASSPGGLGLRETQYF
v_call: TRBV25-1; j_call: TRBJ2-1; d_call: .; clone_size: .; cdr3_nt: TGTGCCAGCAGTGAATCTGAGCGGCTAAGGGGGAGTGCGCAGTTCTTC; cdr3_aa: CASSESERLRGSAQFF
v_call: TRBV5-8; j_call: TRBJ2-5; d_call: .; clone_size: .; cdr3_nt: TGTGCCAGCAGCTTGGGGCTAGCCCTTGAGACCCAGTACTTC; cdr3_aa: CASSLGLALETQYF
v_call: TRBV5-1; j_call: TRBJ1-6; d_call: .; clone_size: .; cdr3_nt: TGCGCCAGCAGCTTGTGGACAGAGGTGAGGTCACCCCTCCACTTT; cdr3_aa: CASSLWTEVRSPLHF